The 7 T cell receptor beta chains listed next were all sequenced from one sample in a study of T cell responses to AZD1222 COVID-19 vaccine. Repertoires were generated with immunoSEQ multiplex PCR, while TCRdb's copy carries only in-frame clones and drops some. The data contain fewer than 200,000 clones, around 92% of them seen just once; the ten biggest clones take up 8.5% to 12%. Sequenced here: peripheral blood, sampled on day 0 of AZD1222 vaccination. The receptors shown here come from an adult in good health.

The chain has TRBV5-5 and TRBJ1-5; the D gene is possibly TRBD1 (5 bases). CDR3 length: 17 residues. V was clipped by 4 bases and J by 0 bases, with 17 bases between them. Germline CDR1 SGHKS, CDR2 YYEKEE (reference sequence). The chain's CDR3 is CASSRTRFGGSNQPQHF. The CDR3 coding sequence is TGTGCCAGCAGCCGGACTCGATTCGGGGGTAGCAATCAGCCCCAGCATTTT. Full variable domain (missing parts from reference TRBV5-5 and TRBJ1-5): DAGVTQSPTHLIKTRGQQVTLRCSPISGHKSVSWYQQVLGQGPQFIFQYYEKEERGRGNFPDRFSARQFPNYSSELNVNALLLGDSALYLCASSRTRFGGSNQPQHFGDGTRLSIL.

The chain is built from TRBV6-5 and TRBJ2-7; possible D gene TRBD2, 6 bases. The CDR3 length is 15 residues. V was pared by 5 bases and J by 2 bases, with 16 bases between. CDR1 MNHEY and CDR2 SVGAGI come from the germline V gene. As DNA, the CDR3 is TGTGCCAGCAGTCCACACCGGGACTCAACCTACGAGCAGTACTTC. It encodes CASSPHRDSTYEQYF.

The rearrangement links TRBV19 to TRBJ2-7, with 8 bases matching TRBD1. Germline assignment: CDR1 LNHDA and CDR2 SQIVND (reference sequence). CDR3 size: 16 residues. With 4 bases clipped from V and 2 bases from J, the junction kept 10 bases outside the gene matches. The CDR3 protein is CASSTDRGKSPYEQYF. Written as DNA, the CDR3 is TGTGCCAGTAGTACCGACAGGGGAAAGAGTCCCTACGAGCAGTACTTC.

This clone was recorded a few times. This chain connects TRBV2 to TRBJ1-1, with TRBD1 as a possible D gene (5 bases). CDR3 size: 14 residues. The V gene's germline CDR1 is SNHLY and CDR2 FYNNEI. V was shortened by 5 bases and J by 1 base, with 11 bases between the two germline ends. The CDR3 loop reads CASSPTVANTEAFF. The CDR3 nucleotides are TGTGCCAGCAGTCCGACAGTGGCGAACACTGAAGCTTTCTTT.

V and J are TRBV28 and TRBJ2-5; D ambiguous. V was pared by 4 bases and J by 1 base, with 7 bases between. This CDR3 has 13 amino acids. Looked up from germline, CDR1 is MDHEN and CDR2 is SYDVKM. CDR3 region: CASSSRTQETQYF. CDR3 bases: TGTGCCAGCAGTTCCCGGACCCAAGAGACCCAGTACTTC.

The rearrangement links TRBV9 to TRBJ1-1; no clear D. Trimming cost V 0 bases and J 1 base, with 13 bases left between them. Looked up from germline, CDR1 is SGDLS and CDR2 is YYNGEE. The CDR3 has 16 amino acids. CDR3 amino acids: CASSVALPHPNTEAFF. The CDR3 DNA reads TGTGCCAGCAGCGTAGCTTTACCCCACCCGAACACTGAAGCTTTCTTT.

The chain carries TRBV7-9 and TRBJ1-2, with no clear D. Trimming took 5 bases from V and 4 from J, leaving 11 bases between them. This CDR3 has 13 amino acids. Germline CDR1 SEHNR, CDR2 FQNEAQ (reference sequence). The CDR3 nucleotides are TGTGCCAGCAGCCCCCGCGGGGTCTATGGCTACACCTTC. Translation: CASSPRGVYGYTF. The entire variable domain, with the rest obtained from reference TRBV7-9 and TRBJ1-2, is as follows: DTGVSQNPRHKITKRGQNVTFRCDPISEHNRLYWYRQTLGQGPEFLTYFQNEAQLEKSRLLSDRFSAERPKGSFSTLEIQRTEQGDSAMYLCASSPRGVYGYTFGSGTRLTVV.